The T cell receptor (beta chain) under discussion was sequenced for a study of control samples from healthy donors and cancer patients. A single count supports this clone. Data came from immunoSEQ multiplex PCR; TCRdb stores just in-frame clones and leaves some out. The sample lists about 150,000 clones, 93% occurring once. V was cut by 4 bases and J by 0 bases, with 6 bases left in between. CDR1 is SGHDN, CDR2 FVKESK, per germline. This CDR3 has 13 amino acids. The chain combines TRBV14 with TRBJ1-1; no firm D call. The clonotype was recovered from a man aged 18 to 30 in good health. Material for sequencing was blood. DNA for the CDR3: TGTGCCAGCAGCCTGGCAGTGAACACTGAAGCTTTCTTT. Protein: CASSLAVNTEAFF.